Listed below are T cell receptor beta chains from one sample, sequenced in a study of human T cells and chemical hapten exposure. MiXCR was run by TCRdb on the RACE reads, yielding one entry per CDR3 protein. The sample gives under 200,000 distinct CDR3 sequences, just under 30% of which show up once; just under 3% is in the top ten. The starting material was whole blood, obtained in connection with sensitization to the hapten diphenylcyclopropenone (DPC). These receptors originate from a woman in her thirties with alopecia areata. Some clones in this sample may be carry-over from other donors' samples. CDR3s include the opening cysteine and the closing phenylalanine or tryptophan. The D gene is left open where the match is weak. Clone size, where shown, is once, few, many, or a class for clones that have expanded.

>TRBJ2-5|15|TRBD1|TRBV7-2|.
CASSRDSGMQETQYF
TGTGCCAGCAGCCGGGACAGCGGAATGCAAGAGACCCAGTACTTC
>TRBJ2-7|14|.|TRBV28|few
CASSQGGTDYEQYF
TGTGCCAGCAGCCAGGGAGGGACAGACTACGAGCAGTACTTC
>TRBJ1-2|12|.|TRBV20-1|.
CSARDLGDGYTF
TGCAGTGCTAGAGATCTGGGAGATGGCTACACCTTC
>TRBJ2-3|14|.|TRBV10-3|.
CALGGDSSTDTQYF
TGTGCCCTCGGAGGGGACTCTAGCACAGATACGCAGTATTTT
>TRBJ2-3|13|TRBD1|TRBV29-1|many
CSVGTGGTDTQYF
TGCAGCGTCGGGACAGGGGGGACAGATACGCAGTATTTT
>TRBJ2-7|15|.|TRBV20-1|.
CSASKSRGLPYEQYF
TGCAGTGCTAGTAAATCGCGGGGACTCCCCTACGAGCAGTACTTC
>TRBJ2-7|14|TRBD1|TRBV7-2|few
CASSLGWTGREQYF
TGTGCCAGCAGCTTAGGATGGACAGGAAGGGAGCAGTACTTC
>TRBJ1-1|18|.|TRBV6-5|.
CASSSKALLGTGNTEAFF
TGTGCCAGCAGTTCTAAGGCGTTATTGGGGACGGGGAACACTGAAGCTTTCTTT
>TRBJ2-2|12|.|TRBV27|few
CASSFNAGELFF
TGTGCCAGCAGTTTCAATGCCGGGGAGCTGTTTTTT
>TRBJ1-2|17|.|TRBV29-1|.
CSVESRGTRGANYGYTF
TGCAGCGTTGAAAGTAGGGGGACTAGAGGGGCTAACTATGGCTACACCTTC
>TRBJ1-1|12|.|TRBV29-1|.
CSVGHPDTEAFF
TGCAGCGTGGGACATCCGGACACTGAAGCTTTCTTT
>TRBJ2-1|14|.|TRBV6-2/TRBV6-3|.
CASRTPSSYNEQFF
TGTGCCAGCAGAACCCCTAGCTCCTACAATGAGCAGTTCTTC
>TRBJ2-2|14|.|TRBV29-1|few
CSARLNANTGELFF
TGCAGCGCCCGGCTCAACGCGAACACCGGGGAGCTGTTTTTT
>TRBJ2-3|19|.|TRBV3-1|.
CASSRLLIRSTAQADTQYF
TGTGCCAGCAGCCGCCTACTCATCCGGTCTACGGCCCAGGCAGATACGCAGTATTTT
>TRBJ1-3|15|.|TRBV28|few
CASSLWRNSGNTIYF
TGTGCCAGCAGTTTATGGAGGAACTCTGGAAACACCATATATTTT
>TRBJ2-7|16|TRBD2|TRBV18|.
CASSPSLGGRDREQYF
TGTGCCAGCTCACCATCCTTAGGCGGGAGGGATCGCGAGCAGTACTTC
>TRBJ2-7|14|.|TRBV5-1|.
CASSLETSPYEQYF
TGCGCCAGCAGCTTGGAGACAAGCCCGTACGAGCAGTACTTC
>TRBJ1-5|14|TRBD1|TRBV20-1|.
CSAPSGGFNQPQHF
TGCAGTGCCCCCTCAGGGGGGTTTAATCAGCCCCAGCATTTT
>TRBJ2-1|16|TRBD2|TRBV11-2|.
CASSLGGTSGYNEQFF
TGTGCCAGCAGCTTGGGGGGGACTAGCGGCTACAATGAGCAGTTCTTC
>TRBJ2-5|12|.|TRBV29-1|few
CSSSRGEKTQYF
TGCAGCTCATCTCGTGGCGAGAAGACCCAGTACTTC
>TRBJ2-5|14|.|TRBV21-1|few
CASTGTRRLETQYF
TGTGCCAGCACGGGGACGCGTCGTCTGGAGACCCAGTACTTC
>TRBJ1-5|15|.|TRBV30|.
CAWPPGHARNQPQHF
TGTGCCTGGCCCCCGGGCCACGCTCGCAATCAGCCCCAGCATTTT
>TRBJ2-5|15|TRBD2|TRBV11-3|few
CASSSGRGYQETQYF
TGTGCCAGCAGCTCCGGGAGGGGCTACCAAGAGACCCAGTACTTC